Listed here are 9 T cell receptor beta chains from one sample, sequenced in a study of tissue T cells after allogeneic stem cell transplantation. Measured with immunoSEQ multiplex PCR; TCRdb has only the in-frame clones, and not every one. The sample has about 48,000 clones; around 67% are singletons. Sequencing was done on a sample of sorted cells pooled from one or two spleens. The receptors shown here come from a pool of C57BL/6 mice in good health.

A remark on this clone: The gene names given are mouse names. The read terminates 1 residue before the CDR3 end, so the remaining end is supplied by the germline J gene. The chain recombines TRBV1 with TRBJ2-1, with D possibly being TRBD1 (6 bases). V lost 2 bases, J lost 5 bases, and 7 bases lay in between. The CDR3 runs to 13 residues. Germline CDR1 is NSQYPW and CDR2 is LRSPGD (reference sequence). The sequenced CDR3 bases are TGCACCTGCAGTGCAAACAGGGATGCTGAGCAGTTC. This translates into CTCSANRDAEQF. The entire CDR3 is CTCSANRDAEQFF.

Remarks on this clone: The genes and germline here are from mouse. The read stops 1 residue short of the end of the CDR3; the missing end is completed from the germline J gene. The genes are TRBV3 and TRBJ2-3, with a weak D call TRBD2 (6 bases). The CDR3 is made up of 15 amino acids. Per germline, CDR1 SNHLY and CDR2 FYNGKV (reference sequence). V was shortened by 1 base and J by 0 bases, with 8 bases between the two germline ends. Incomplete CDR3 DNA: TGTGCCAGCAGCTTAGATGGGGGTAGTGCAGAAACGCTGTAT. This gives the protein CASSLDGGSAETLY. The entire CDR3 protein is CASSLDGGSAETLYF.

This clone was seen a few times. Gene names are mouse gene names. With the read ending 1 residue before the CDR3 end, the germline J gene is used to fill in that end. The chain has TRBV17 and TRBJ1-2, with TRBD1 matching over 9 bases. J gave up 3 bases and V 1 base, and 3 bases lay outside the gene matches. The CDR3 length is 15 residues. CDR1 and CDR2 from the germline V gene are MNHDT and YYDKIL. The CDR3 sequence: CASSRAGTGYSDYTF. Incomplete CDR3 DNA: TGTGCTAGCAGTAGAGCCGGGACAGGGTACTCCGACTACACC.

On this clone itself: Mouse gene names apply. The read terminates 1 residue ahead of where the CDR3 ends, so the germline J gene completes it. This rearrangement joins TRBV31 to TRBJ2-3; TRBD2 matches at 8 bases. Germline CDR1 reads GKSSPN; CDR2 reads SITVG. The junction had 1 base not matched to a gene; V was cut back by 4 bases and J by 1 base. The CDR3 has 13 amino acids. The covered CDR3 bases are TGTGCCTGGAATGGGGGGGGTGCAGAAACGCTGTAT. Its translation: CAWNGGGAETLY. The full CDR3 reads CAWNGGGAETLYF.

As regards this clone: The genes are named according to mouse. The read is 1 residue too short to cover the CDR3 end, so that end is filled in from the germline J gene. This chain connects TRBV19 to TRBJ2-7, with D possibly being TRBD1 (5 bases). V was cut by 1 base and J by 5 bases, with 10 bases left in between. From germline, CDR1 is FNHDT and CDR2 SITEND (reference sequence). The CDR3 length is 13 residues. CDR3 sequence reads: CASSIPTADEQYF. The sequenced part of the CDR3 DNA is TGTGCCAGCAGTATACCGACAGCGGATGAACAGTAC.

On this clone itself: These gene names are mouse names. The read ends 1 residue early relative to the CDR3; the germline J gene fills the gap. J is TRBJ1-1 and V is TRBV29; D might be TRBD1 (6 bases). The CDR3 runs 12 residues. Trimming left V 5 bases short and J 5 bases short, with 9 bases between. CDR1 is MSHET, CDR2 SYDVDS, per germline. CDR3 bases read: TGTGCTAGCAGTCCGGGACAAACAGAAGTCTTC. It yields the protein CASSPGQTEVF. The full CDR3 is CASSPGQTEVFF.

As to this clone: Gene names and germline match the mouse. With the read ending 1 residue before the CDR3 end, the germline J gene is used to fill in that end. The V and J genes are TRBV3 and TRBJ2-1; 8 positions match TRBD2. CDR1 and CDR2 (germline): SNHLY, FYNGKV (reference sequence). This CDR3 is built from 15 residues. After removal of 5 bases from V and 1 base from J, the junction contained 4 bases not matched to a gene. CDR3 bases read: TGTGCCAGCAGCCAAAACTGGGGGAACTATGCTGAGCAGTTC. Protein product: CASSQNWGNYAEQF. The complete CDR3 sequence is CASSQNWGNYAEQFF.

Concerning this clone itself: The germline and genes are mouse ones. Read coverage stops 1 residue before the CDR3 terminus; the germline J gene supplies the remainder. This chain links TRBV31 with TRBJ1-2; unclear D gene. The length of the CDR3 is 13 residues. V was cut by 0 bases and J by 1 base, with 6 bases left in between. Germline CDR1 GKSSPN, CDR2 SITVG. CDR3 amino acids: CAWSLMENSDYTF. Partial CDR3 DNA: TGTGCCTGGAGTCTAATGGAAAACTCCGACTACACC.

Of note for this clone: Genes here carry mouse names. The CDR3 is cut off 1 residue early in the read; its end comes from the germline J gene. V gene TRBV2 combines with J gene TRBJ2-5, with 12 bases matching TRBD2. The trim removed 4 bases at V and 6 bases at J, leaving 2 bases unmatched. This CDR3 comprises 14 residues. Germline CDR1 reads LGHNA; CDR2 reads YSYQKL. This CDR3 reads CASSPGLGGDTQYF. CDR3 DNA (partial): TGTGCCAGCAGCCCCGGACTGGGGGGGGACACCCAGTAC.